This T cell receptor (beta chain) appears in the sequencing data of a study of radiation and T cells in renal cell carcinoma. This sample's time point: blood 4 weeks post-SBRT, at nephrectomy. Treatment noted: 15 Gy SBRT to primary tumor, nephrectomy 4 weeks later. Nephrectomy followed 15 Gy stereotactic body radiation by 4 weeks. Sequenced by immunoSEQ multiplex PCR; TCRdb stores in-frame clones only, minus some. The table shows some 100,000 clones, with around 80% occurring only once. This CDR3 has 14 amino acids. Per the germline V gene, CDR1 is MGHRA and CDR2 is YSYEKL. V was trimmed by 1 base and J by 3 bases, leaving 9 bases between them.

The sequence derives from a man aged 55 to 70 with renal cell carcinoma. The sequenced sample was blood, obtained from a patient whose treatment included radiotherapy and nephrectomy. The J gene is TRBJ1-2, the V gene TRBV4-1; D gene ambiguous. The chain's CDR3 is CASSQGAGHYGYTF. CDR3 in DNA: TGCGCCAGCAGCCAAGGTGCAGGCCACTATGGCTACACCTTC.